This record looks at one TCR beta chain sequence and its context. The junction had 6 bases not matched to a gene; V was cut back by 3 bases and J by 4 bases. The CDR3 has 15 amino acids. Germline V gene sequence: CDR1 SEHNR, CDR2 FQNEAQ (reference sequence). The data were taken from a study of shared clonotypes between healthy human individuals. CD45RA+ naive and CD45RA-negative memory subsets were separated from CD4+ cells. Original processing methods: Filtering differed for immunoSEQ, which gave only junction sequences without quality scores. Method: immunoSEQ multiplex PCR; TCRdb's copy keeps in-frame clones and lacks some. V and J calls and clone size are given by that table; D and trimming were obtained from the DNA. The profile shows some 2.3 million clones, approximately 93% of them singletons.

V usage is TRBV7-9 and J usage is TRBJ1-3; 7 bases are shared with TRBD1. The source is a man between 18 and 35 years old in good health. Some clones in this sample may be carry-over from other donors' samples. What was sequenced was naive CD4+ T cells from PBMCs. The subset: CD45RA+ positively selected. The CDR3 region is CASSFRQGEGNTIYF. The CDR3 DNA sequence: TGTGCCAGCAGCTTCCGACAGGGCGAAGGAAACACCATATATTTT.